These 23 T cell receptor beta chains originate from one sample sequenced in a study of blood T cell repertoires in COVID-19. Sequenced by immunoSEQ multiplex PCR; TCRdb stores in-frame clones only, minus some. The sample contains about 70,000 clones, 60% to 85% of which appear only once. The sequenced material came from peripheral blood. The source of these receptors is a human donor in a cohort sampled during active COVID-19.

The chain joins TRBV5-1 to TRBJ1-1, with 9 bases lining up with TRBD1. After removal of 3 bases from V and 5 bases from J, the junction contained 8 bases not matched to a gene. The V gene's germline CDR1 is SGHRS and CDR2 YFSETQ. CDR3 length equals 15 residues. The CDR3 DNA sequence: TGCGCCAGCAGCTCCCTACAGGGGGCGCGTACTGAAGCTTTCTTT. It translates to CASSSLQGARTEAFF.

V and J are TRBV11-1 and TRBJ1-1, with 8 bases lining up with TRBD1. The V and J ends lost 0 bases and 7 bases, in that order; junction bases with no gene match: 13. CDR3 size: 17 residues. Looked up from germline, CDR1 is SGHAT and CDR2 is FQDESV (reference sequence). The CDR3 sequence: CASSLAVDRGEVDEAFF. The CDR3 DNA is TGTGCCAGCAGCTTAGCCGTCGACAGGGGCGAGGTCGATGAAGCTTTCTTT.

This chain uses TRBV2 with TRBJ1-2, with D perhaps matching TRBD1 (6 bases). V was trimmed by 6 bases and J by 2 bases, leaving 13 bases between them. This CDR3 is 14 amino acids long. Germline-derived CDR1 and CDR2 are SNHLY and FYNNEI. The CDR3: CASRGRTDNYGYTF. Here the CDR3 DNA reads TGTGCCAGCAGAGGCCGGACAGACAACTATGGCTACACCTTC. The whole variable domain, remainder taken from reference TRBV2 and TRBJ1-2, is EPEVTQTPSHQVTQMGQEVILRCVPISNHLYFYWYRQILGQKVEFLVSFYNNEISEKSEIFDDQFSVERPDGSNFTLKIRSTKLEDSAMYFCASRGRTDNYGYTFGSGTRLTVV.

This clone was counted only a few times. This rearrangement joins TRBV28 to TRBJ2-1; TRBD2 matches 10 bases. The CDR3 contains 15 residues. Germline CDR1 reads MDHEN; CDR2 reads SYDVKM. J gave up 3 bases and V 10 bases, and 9 bases lay outside the gene matches. The CDR3 region has the DNA TGTGCCACCACCCTGGCTAGCGGGGGCTACAATGAGCAGTTCTTC. It is translated as CATTLASGGYNEQFF.

The chain carries TRBV7-2 and TRBJ1-2; D is possibly TRBD1 (5 bases). V lost 3 bases, J lost 4 bases, and 6 bases lay in between. From germline, CDR1 is SGHTA and CDR2 FQGNSA. The CDR3 has 12 amino acids. CDR3 protein: CASSFDSYGYTF. DNA of the CDR3: TGTGCCAGCAGCTTCGACAGCTATGGCTACACCTTC.

The chain joins TRBV3-1 (or the pseudogene TRBV3-2) to TRBJ1-1; TRBD1 is a possible D gene (5 bases). Germline values: CDR1 LGHDT, CDR2 YNNKEL (reference sequence). The V end was cut by 1 base, the J end by 4 bases, with 10 bases between. CDR3 length: 14 residues. In DNA form, the CDR3 reads TGTGCCAGCAGCCAAGTGCAGGGTGGCACTGAAGCTTTCTTT. Translation gives CASSQVQGGTEAFF.

The V gene is TRBV3-1 (or the pseudogene TRBV3-2), the J gene TRBJ1-3, with D maybe TRBD1 (6 bases). Germline values: CDR1 LGHDT, CDR2 YNNKEL (reference sequence). The CDR3 extends over 15 amino acids. V lost 5 bases to trimming and J lost 0 bases, with 11 bases between them. CDR3: CASSYDRHSGNTIYF. The CDR3 DNA reads TGTGCCAGCAGCTACGACAGGCACTCTGGAAACACCATATATTTT.

V and J are TRBV4-1 and TRBJ2-2, with 16 bases aligning to TRBD2. V dropped 3 bases and J dropped 7; count of bases not matched to a gene: 5. Germline CDR1 reads MGHRA; CDR2 reads YSYEKL. This CDR3 is 17 amino acids long. CDR3: CASSQGLAGGFNGELFF. The CDR3 region has the DNA TGCGCCAGCAGCCAGGGACTAGCGGGGGGGTTTAACGGGGAGCTGTTTTTT.

V is TRBV7-2 and J is TRBJ2-7, with 8 bases that match TRBD1. CDR3 size: 14 residues. V was clipped by 1 base and J by 3 bases; unmatched bases: 2. The germline V gene encodes CDR1 SGHTA and CDR2 FQGNSA. CDR3 residues: CASSLGDRIYEQYF. Here the CDR3 DNA reads TGTGCCAGCAGCTTAGGGGACAGGATCTACGAGCAGTACTTC.

The CDR3 spells CASSLGGTGSTDTQYF. The CDR3, as DNA: TGTGCCAGCAGCTTGGGAGGGACAGGGAGCACAGATACGCAGTATTTT. The chain carries TRBV5-4 and TRBJ2-3; 9 positions agree with TRBD1. Germline V gene data show CDR1 as SGHNT and CDR2 as YYREEE (reference sequence). The CDR3 extends over 16 amino acids. The junction had 2 bases not matched to a gene; V was cut back by 0 bases and J by 0 bases.

The gene calls are TRBV4-2 and TRBJ2-7, with 9 bases identical to TRBD2. The CDR3 is 16 amino acids. The germline CDR1 and CDR2 sequences are LGHNA and YNFKEQ. Losses at the gene ends were 4 bases for V and 4 bases for J; bases not matched to a gene: 11. CDR3 amino acids: CASSRLAGGASYEQYF. CDR3 coding DNA: TGTGCCAGCAGCCGCTTGGCGGGGGGGGCCTCATACGAGCAGTACTTC.

The table lists this clone with a few counts. The rearrangement joins TRBV20-1 to TRBJ2-7; 7 nucleotides agree with TRBD1. The V gene's germline CDR1 is DFQATT and CDR2 SNEGSKA (reference sequence). The CDR3 is made up of 15 amino acids. Trimming cost V 3 bases and J 0 bases; bases outside gene matches: 8. CDR3 residues: CSASGTVVNSYEQYF. The CDR3 region has the DNA TGCAGTGCTAGTGGGACAGTCGTGAACTCCTACGAGCAGTACTTC.

This clone was counted once. The J gene is TRBJ2-5, the V gene TRBV5-5; tentatively, D is TRBD1 (5 bases). The CDR3 sequence is 14 residues long. V was trimmed by 4 bases and J by 2 bases, leaving 12 bases between them. CDR1 and CDR2 (germline): SGHKS, YYEKEE (reference sequence). CDR3 DNA: TGTGCCAGCAGCCCTGGTCCAGGGCAAGAGACCCAGTACTTC. Protein sequence: CASSPGPGQETQYF.

The chain uses TRBV6-6 and TRBJ1-5; 10 positions agree with TRBD1. V shed 2 bases and J 6 bases; nucleotides not matched to a gene: 7. Germline V gene sequence: CDR1 MNHNY, CDR2 SVGAGI (reference sequence). The CDR3 totals 16 residues. CDR3 in amino acids: CASSYGPGTGVQPQHF. CDR3 coding DNA: TGTGCCAGCAGTTACGGTCCCGGGACAGGGGTTCAGCCCCAGCATTTT.

The genes are TRBV30 and TRBJ1-1; the D gene is possibly TRBD1 (5 bases). Between the trimmed V and J ends, which lost 0 bases and 2 bases, there was a span of 10 bases. Germline CDR1 and CDR2: GTSNPN and SVGIG (reference sequence). The CDR3 is 14 residues long. This CDR3 is CAWSVQQGNTEAFF. The CDR3, as DNA: TGTGCCTGGAGTGTTCAGCAGGGAAACACTGAAGCTTTCTTT. The full variable domain, rest sourced from reference TRBV30 and TRBJ1-1, is SQTIHQWPATLVQPVGSPLSLECTVEGTSNPNLYWYRQAAGRGLQLLFYSVGIGQISSEVPQNLSASRPQDRQFILSSKKLLLSDSGFYLCAWSVQQGNTEAFFGQGTRLTVV.

CDR3 sequence reads: CASSLLQGTDTQYF. CDR3 nucleotide sequence: TGCGCCAGCAGCTTATTACAGGGCACAGATACGCAGTATTTT. The chain recombines TRBV5-1 with TRBJ2-3, with D tentatively TRBD1 (5 bases). V lost 2 bases to trimming and J lost 1 base, with 8 bases between them. Germline V gene data show CDR1 as SGHRS and CDR2 as YFSETQ. The CDR3 is made up of 14 amino acids.

The V and J genes are TRBV5-5 and TRBJ2-3; D might be TRBD2 (6 bases). Between the trimmed V and J ends, which lost 0 bases and 3 bases, there was a span of 26 bases. The CDR3 runs to 20 residues. Germline CDR1 is SGHKS and CDR2 is YYEKEE (reference sequence). CDR3: CASSLAPARGPSRATDTQYF. The CDR3 nucleotides read TGTGCCAGCAGCTTGGCCCCCGCGCGGGGTCCGTCAAGGGCAACAGATACGCAGTATTTT.

The J gene is TRBJ1-1, the V gene TRBV7-9, with D tentatively TRBD1 (5 bases). The CDR3 has 15 residues. Trimming shortened V by 7 bases and J by 1 base, and 16 bases separated the two germline ends. The germline V gene encodes CDR1 SEHNR and CDR2 FQNEAQ (reference sequence). The CDR3 DNA sequence: TGTGCCAGCACCCCCCCTGGGGGGGAGAACACTGAAGCTTTCTTT. Its protein is CASTPPGGENTEAFF.

This rearrangement joins TRBV5-1 to TRBJ2-7, with 13 bases lining up with TRBD2. The CDR3 extends over 14 amino acids. Germline CDR1 is SGHRS and CDR2 is YFSETQ. After removal of 4 bases from V and 5 bases from J, the junction contained 3 bases not matched to a gene. The CDR3 DNA follows: TGCGCCAGCAGCGGGGGACTAGCGGGGAACGAGCAGTACTTC. It specifies CASSGGLAGNEQYF. The full variable domain, rest sourced from reference TRBV5-1 and TRBJ2-7, is KAGVTQTPRYLIKTRGQQVTLSCSPISGHRSVSWYQQTPGQGLQFLFEYFSETQRNKGNFPGRFSGRQFSNSRSEMNVSTLELGDSALYLCASSGGLAGNEQYFGPGTRLTVT.

The rearrangement joins TRBV28 to TRBJ1-2; 11 nucleotides align to TRBD1. V dropped 2 bases and J dropped 3; count of bases not matched to a gene: 5. The CDR3 runs to 16 residues. CDR1 MDHEN and CDR2 SYDVKM come from the germline V gene. The CDR3 sequence: CASSLPTGQGDYGYTF. The CDR3 coding sequence is TGTGCCAGCAGTTTACCCACGGGACAGGGGGACTATGGCTACACCTTC.

This clone appeared once. The chain is built from TRBV5-8 and TRBJ2-3; unclear D gene. The V end was cut by 2 bases, the J end by 4 bases, with 14 bases between. The CDR3 runs to 15 residues. From germline, CDR1 is SGHTS and CDR2 YDEGEE. The CDR3 DNA follows: TGTGCCAGCAGCTTATCCGGCAGGCCATCAGATACGCAGTATTTT. It translates to CASSLSGRPSDTQYF.

The chain has TRBV5-1 and TRBJ1-2; D is uncertain. Germline V gene sequence: CDR1 SGHRS, CDR2 YFSETQ. CDR3 length: 12 amino acids. The V end was cut by 2 bases, the J end by 7 bases, with 9 bases between. For the CDR3, the DNA is TGCGCCAGCAGCTTCCGAGGGTTTGGCTACACCTTC. Its translation is CASSFRGFGYTF.

V gene TRBV7-2 combines with J gene TRBJ2-7; 13 positions agree with TRBD2. The junction had 6 bases not matched to a gene; V was cut back by 2 bases and J by 2 bases. CDR1 is SGHTA and CDR2 is FQGNSA in the germline V gene. The CDR3 extends over 17 amino acids. The CDR3 reads CASSLFSTSGGAYEQYF. In DNA form, the CDR3 reads TGTGCCAGCAGCTTATTTTCTACTAGCGGGGGGGCCTACGAGCAGTACTTC. The full variable domain, its missing parts supplied by reference TRBV7-2 and TRBJ2-7, is GAGVSQSPSNKVTEKGKDVELRCDPISGHTALYWYRQSLGQGLEFLIYFQGNSAPDKSGLPSDRFSAERTGGSVSTLTIQRTQQEDSAVYLCASSLFSTSGGAYEQYFGPGTRLTVT.